This TCR beta chain was documented in a study of control samples from healthy donors and cancer patients. V was trimmed by 1 base and J by 5 bases, leaving 14 bases between them. Germline V gene sequence: CDR1 SGHVS, CDR2 FNYEAQ. The CDR3 covers 15 residues. This clone was recorded once. The repertoire was sequenced with immunoSEQ multiplex PCR; TCRdb's copy has only in-frame clones and lacks some. The sample has under 85,000 clones, approximately 89% seen once. The TCR was taken from a man aged 55 to 69 with colorectal cancer. The chain joins TRBV7-6 to TRBJ1-1; tentatively, D is TRBD1 (5 bases). The sequencing input was PBMCs. As DNA, the CDR3 is TGTGCCAGCAGCTTAGGGACCGGGACGGGGACTGAAGCTTTCTTT. This sequence encodes CASSLGTGTGTEAFF.